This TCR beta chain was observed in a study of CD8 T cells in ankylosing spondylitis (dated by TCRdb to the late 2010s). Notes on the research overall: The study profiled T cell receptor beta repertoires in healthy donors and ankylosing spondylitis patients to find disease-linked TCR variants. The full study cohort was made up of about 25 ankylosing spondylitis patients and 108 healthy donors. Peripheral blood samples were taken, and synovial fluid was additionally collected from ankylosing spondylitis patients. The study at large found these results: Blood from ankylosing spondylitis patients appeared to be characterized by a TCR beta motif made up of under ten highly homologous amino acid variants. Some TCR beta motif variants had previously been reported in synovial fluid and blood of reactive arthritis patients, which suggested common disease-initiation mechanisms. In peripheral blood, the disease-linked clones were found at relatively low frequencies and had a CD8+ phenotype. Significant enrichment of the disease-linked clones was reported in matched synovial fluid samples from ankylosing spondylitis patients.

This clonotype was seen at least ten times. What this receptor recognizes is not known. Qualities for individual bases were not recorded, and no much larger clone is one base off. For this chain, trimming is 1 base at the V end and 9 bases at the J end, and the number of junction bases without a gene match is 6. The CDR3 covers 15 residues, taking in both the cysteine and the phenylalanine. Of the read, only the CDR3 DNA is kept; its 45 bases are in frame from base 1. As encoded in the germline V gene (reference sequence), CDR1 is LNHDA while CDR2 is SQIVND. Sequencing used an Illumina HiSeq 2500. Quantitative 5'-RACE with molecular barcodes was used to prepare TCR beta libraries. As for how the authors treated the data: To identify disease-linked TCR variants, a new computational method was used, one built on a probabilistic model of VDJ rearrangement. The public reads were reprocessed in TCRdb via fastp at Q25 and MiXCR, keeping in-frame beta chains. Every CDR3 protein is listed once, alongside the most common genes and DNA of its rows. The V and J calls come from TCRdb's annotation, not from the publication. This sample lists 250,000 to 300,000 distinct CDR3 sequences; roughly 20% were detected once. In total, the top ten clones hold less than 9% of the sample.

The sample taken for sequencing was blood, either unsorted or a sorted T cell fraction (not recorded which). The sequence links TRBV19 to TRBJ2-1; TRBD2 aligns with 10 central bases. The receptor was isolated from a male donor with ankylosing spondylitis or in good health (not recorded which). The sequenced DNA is TGTGCCAGTAGTATAGCCCTAGCGGGAGTGAGTGAGCAGTTCTTC. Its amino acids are CASSIALAGVSEQFF.